The present T cell receptor beta chain was sequenced within a study of post-analysis software for immune sequencing data. This clonotype was seen a few times. Antigen specificity is unknown. Built from TCR beta cDNA, the libraries had unique molecular identifiers in them. A single record per CDR3 protein comes from TCRdb applying MiXCR to the PCR reads. The data show about 500,000 distinct CDR3 sequences, around 40% seen once. The study's findings and limits: When the samples were clustered directly with F measure, those that had been prepared in the same batch showed strong co-clustering. TRBV5-6, TRBV5-1 and TRBV20-1 were among four or five TRBV segments more frequent in patients than controls.

Germline CDR1 reads MDHEN; CDR2 reads SYDVKM. The CDR3 length is 11 residues. The V segment lost 10 bases and the J segment 5 bases; nucleotides outside the gene matches: 3. The receptor comes from a girl aged 5 to 17 with multiple sclerosis. The J gene is TRBJ2-7, the V gene TRBV28, with 9 bases fitting TRBD1. Sequenced: blood. The CDR3 reads CATGQGNEQYF. The CDR3 coding sequence is TGTGCCACAGGACAGGGGAACGAGCAGTACTTC.